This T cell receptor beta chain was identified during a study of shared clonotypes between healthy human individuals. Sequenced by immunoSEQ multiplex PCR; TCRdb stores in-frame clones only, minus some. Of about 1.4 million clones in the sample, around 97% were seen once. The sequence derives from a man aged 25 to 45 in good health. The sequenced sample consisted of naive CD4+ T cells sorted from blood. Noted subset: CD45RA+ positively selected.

The CDR3 DNA follows: TGTGCCAGCAGCCAAGACAGCAGCCCCTACGAGCAGTACTTC. It codes for CASSQDSSPYEQYF. This rearrangement joins TRBV14 to TRBJ2-7; D is unresolved. Germline CDR1 reads SGHDN; CDR2 reads FVKESK. Trimming pared 0 bases from V and 2 bases from J, leaving 8 bases between. There are 14 residues in the CDR3.